A selection of T cell receptor beta chains follows, all from one sample in a study of molecular identifiers for immune sequencing clone quantification. TCRdb processed the PCR reads anew with MiXCR; each CDR3 protein has one entry. The sample comprises fewer than 350,000 distinct CDR3 sequences, about a quarter of which are singletons, and 0.7% to 0.95% rests with the top ten. The sample consisted of naive CD8+ T cells from blood, with Jurkat cell RNA spiked in. These receptors were obtained from a human donor in good health. Some libraries in this study had Jurkat cell RNA spiked in. Each CDR3 is given with its conserved first and last residue. Each record gives: J gene, V gene, D gene, clone size, CDR3 protein, CDR3 DNA. A D gene is named only where the DNA matches it firmly. Not every row has a clone size; where given, it reads once, few, many or a size class.

j_call: TRBJ2-6
v_call: TRBV5-6
d_call: NA
clone_size: many
cdr3_aa: CASCPSGANVLTF
cdr3_nt: TGTGCCAGCTGCCCGTCTGGGGCCAACGTCCTGACTTTC

j_call: TRBJ2-7
v_call: TRBV9
d_call: TRBD1
clone_size: NA
cdr3_aa: CASSRVGTDTYEQYF
cdr3_nt: TGTGCCAGCAGCCGGGTGGGGACAGACACCTACGAGCAGTACTTC

j_call: TRBJ2-7
v_call: TRBV7-9
d_call: TRBD2
clone_size: many
cdr3_aa: CASSPWSSGTYEQYF
cdr3_nt: TGTGCCAGCAGCCCTTGGTCTAGCGGAACCTACGAGCAGTACTTC

j_call: TRBJ2-1
v_call: TRBV11-2
d_call: NA
clone_size: NA
cdr3_aa: CASSLEGDPRNEQFF
cdr3_nt: TGTGCCAGCAGCTTAGAGGGGGACCCGCGGAATGAGCAGTTCTTC

j_call: TRBJ2-3
v_call: TRBV12-3/TRBV12-4
d_call: NA
clone_size: NA
cdr3_aa: CASSFFRGVERSDTQYF
cdr3_nt: TGTGCCAGCAGTTTTTTCCGGGGAGTGGAGAGGTCAGATACGCAGTATTTT

j_call: TRBJ2-3
v_call: TRBV2
d_call: TRBD2
clone_size: many
cdr3_aa: CASSGERGRTDTQYF
cdr3_nt: TGTGCCAGCAGTGGCGAGCGGGGGAGAACAGATACGCAGTATTTT

j_call: TRBJ2-1
v_call: TRBV30
d_call: NA
clone_size: many
cdr3_aa: CAWGLNNEQFF
cdr3_nt: TGTGCCTGGGGGCTGAACAATGAGCAGTTCTTC

j_call: TRBJ1-1
v_call: TRBV28
d_call: NA
clone_size: few
cdr3_aa: CASSVRHTEAFF
cdr3_nt: TGTGCCAGCAGTGTTCGACACACTGAAGCTTTCTTT

j_call: TRBJ1-1
v_call: TRBV12-3/TRBV12-4
d_call: NA
clone_size: many
cdr3_aa: CASRDTGGWTEAFF
cdr3_nt: TGTGCCAGCCGAGATACCGGGGGGTGGACTGAAGCTTTCTTT

j_call: TRBJ2-1
v_call: TRBV29-1
d_call: TRBD1
clone_size: many
cdr3_aa: CSVILRDRGPDNEQFF
cdr3_nt: TGCAGCGTTATTCTTAGGGACAGGGGGCCGGACAATGAGCAGTTCTTC

j_call: TRBJ1-1
v_call: TRBV20-1
d_call: NA
clone_size: NA
cdr3_aa: CSARLGMWTEAFF
cdr3_nt: TGCAGTGCTAGACTGGGGATGTGGACTGAAGCTTTCTTT

j_call: TRBJ2-5
v_call: TRBV6-5
d_call: TRBD2
clone_size: NA
cdr3_aa: CASSYTSGFQETQYF
cdr3_nt: TGTGCCAGCAGTTACACTAGCGGTTTTCAAGAGACCCAGTACTTC

j_call: TRBJ2-7
v_call: TRBV5-3
d_call: TRBD1
clone_size: few
cdr3_aa: CASSYRTGDVYEQYF
cdr3_nt: TGTGCCAGCAGCTACCGGACAGGGGACGTATACGAGCAGTACTTC

j_call: TRBJ1-1
v_call: TRBV6-2/TRBV6-3
d_call: NA
clone_size: many
cdr3_aa: CASYRTNTEAFF
cdr3_nt: TGTGCCAGCTACAGGACCAACACTGAAGCTTTCTTT

j_call: TRBJ2-7
v_call: TRBV27
d_call: NA
clone_size: few
cdr3_aa: CASSLLMLGRGPNYEQYF
cdr3_nt: TGTGCCAGCAGTTTATTAATGCTCGGGCGGGGGCCCAACTACGAGCAGTACTTC

j_call: TRBJ2-3
v_call: TRBV28
d_call: NA
clone_size: NA
cdr3_aa: CASSAGPYTDTQYF
cdr3_nt: TGTGCCAGCAGTGCGGGACCCTACACAGATACGCAGTATTTT

j_call: TRBJ2-3
v_call: TRBV19
d_call: TRBD2
clone_size: few
cdr3_aa: CASSVGLAALTDTQYF
cdr3_nt: TGTGCCAGTAGTGTTGGACTAGCGGCCCTCACAGATACGCAGTATTTT

j_call: TRBJ1-2
v_call: TRBV4-3
d_call: TRBD1
clone_size: many
cdr3_aa: CASSQDRQGLYGYTF
cdr3_nt: TGCGCCAGCAGCCAAGATCGACAGGGACTCTATGGCTACACCTTC

j_call: TRBJ2-5
v_call: TRBV5-6
d_call: NA
clone_size: few
cdr3_aa: CASSSRGIQTQYF
cdr3_nt: TGTGCCAGCAGCTCCAGGGGCATACAGACCCAGTACTTC

j_call: TRBJ2-5
v_call: TRBV6-5
d_call: TRBD2
clone_size: NA
cdr3_aa: CASKPAGAQETQYF
cdr3_nt: TGTGCCAGCAAACCAGCGGGGGCCCAAGAGACCCAGTACTTC

j_call: TRBJ1-5
v_call: TRBV7-8
d_call: NA
clone_size: many
cdr3_aa: CASSLETLTGSNQPQHF
cdr3_nt: TGTGCCAGCAGCTTAGAAACTTTGACAGGTTCTAATCAGCCCCAGCATTTT

j_call: TRBJ2-2
v_call: TRBV24-1
d_call: TRBD1
clone_size: NA
cdr3_aa: CATSDSGQGRAGELFF
cdr3_nt: TGTGCCACCAGTGATTCAGGACAGGGAAGGGCCGGGGAGCTGTTTTTT

j_call: TRBJ2-3
v_call: TRBV27
d_call: TRBD1
clone_size: many
cdr3_aa: CASSPETGFDTDTQYF
cdr3_nt: TGTGCCAGCAGTCCGGAGACAGGGTTCGACACAGATACGCAGTATTTT

j_call: TRBJ2-7
v_call: TRBV28
d_call: NA
clone_size: many
cdr3_aa: CASSFRGTSSYEQYF
cdr3_nt: TGTGCCAGCAGTTTCAGAGGCACGAGCTCCTACGAGCAGTACTTC

j_call: TRBJ2-3
v_call: TRBV12-5
d_call: TRBD2
clone_size: few
cdr3_aa: CASGFWPSGYTDTQYF
cdr3_nt: TGTGCTAGTGGTTTTTGGCCTAGCGGATACACAGATACGCAGTATTTT

j_call: TRBJ2-7
v_call: TRBV2
d_call: TRBD2
clone_size: NA
cdr3_aa: CASSGGGTIYEQYF
cdr3_nt: TGTGCCAGCAGCGGGGGAGGGACTATCTACGAGCAGTACTTC

j_call: TRBJ2-3
v_call: TRBV7-9
d_call: TRBD2
clone_size: many
cdr3_aa: CASSTRTSPWDTQYF
cdr3_nt: TGTGCCAGCAGCACCAGGACTAGCCCATGGGATACGCAGTATTTT

j_call: TRBJ2-3
v_call: TRBV19
d_call: TRBD2
clone_size: few
cdr3_aa: CASKIGAGADTQYF
cdr3_nt: TGTGCCAGTAAAATAGGAGCGGGAGCCGATACGCAGTATTTT

j_call: TRBJ2-3
v_call: TRBV5-3
d_call: NA
clone_size: NA
cdr3_aa: CTSSLGTDTQYF
cdr3_nt: TGTACCAGCAGCTTGGGGACAGATACGCAGTATTTT

j_call: TRBJ2-1
v_call: TRBV19
d_call: TRBD2
clone_size: NA
cdr3_aa: CATGLTDYNEQFF
cdr3_nt: TGTGCCACGGGACTAACTGATTACAATGAGCAGTTCTTC

j_call: TRBJ2-7
v_call: TRBV12-3/TRBV12-4
d_call: TRBD1
clone_size: many
cdr3_aa: CAKGTETYEQYF
cdr3_nt: TGTGCCAAAGGGACAGAGACCTACGAGCAGTACTTC

j_call: TRBJ1-6
v_call: TRBV6-2/TRBV6-3
d_call: NA
clone_size: NA
cdr3_aa: CVSSYSRNSHNSPLHF
cdr3_nt: TGTGTCAGCAGTTACTCGCGGAACAGTCATAATTCACCCCTCCACTTT

j_call: TRBJ2-3
v_call: TRBV5-1
d_call: TRBD2
clone_size: many
cdr3_aa: CASSLGAAGGSDTQYF
cdr3_nt: TGCGCCAGCAGCTTGGGGGCAGCGGGAGGATCCGATACGCAGTATTTT

j_call: TRBJ2-3
v_call: TRBV12-3/TRBV12-4
d_call: TRBD1
clone_size: many
cdr3_aa: CASSYPGQLPDTQYF
cdr3_nt: TGTGCCAGCAGTTACCCGGGACAGCTCCCAGATACGCAGTATTTT

j_call: TRBJ2-5
v_call: TRBV7-8
d_call: NA
clone_size: NA
cdr3_aa: CASSLLYEGLREAQYF
cdr3_nt: TGTGCCAGCAGCTTGCTTTACGAGGGGCTTCGAGAGGCCCAGTACTTC

j_call: TRBJ1-5
v_call: TRBV12-3/TRBV12-4
d_call: NA
clone_size: NA
cdr3_aa: CAGSLTTLQPQHF
cdr3_nt: TGTGCCGGCAGTCTAACGACACTTCAGCCCCAGCATTTT

j_call: TRBJ1-5
v_call: TRBV4-2
d_call: NA
clone_size: few
cdr3_aa: CASSQVFSDRSNQPQHF
cdr3_nt: TGTGCCAGCAGCCAAGTCTTCTCAGACAGGAGCAATCAGCCCCAGCATTTT

j_call: TRBJ2-1
v_call: TRBV20-1
d_call: NA
clone_size: NA
cdr3_aa: CSARARGRVWNEQFF
cdr3_nt: TGCAGTGCTAGAGCACGAGGCAGGGTTTGGAATGAGCAGTTCTTC

j_call: TRBJ1-5
v_call: TRBV4-1
d_call: NA
clone_size: few
cdr3_aa: CASSQGNLPNQPQHF
cdr3_nt: TGCGCCAGCAGCCAAGGAAACCTTCCAAATCAGCCCCAGCATTTT

j_call: TRBJ2-4
v_call: TRBV4-1
d_call: TRBD1
clone_size: many
cdr3_aa: CASSHAQGVAKNIQYF
cdr3_nt: TGCGCCAGCAGCCACGCTCAGGGGGTAGCCAAAAACATTCAGTACTTC

j_call: TRBJ2-7
v_call: TRBV19
d_call: TRBD2
clone_size: few
cdr3_aa: CASSIGGLAAYEQYF
cdr3_nt: TGTGCCAGTAGTATAGGAGGACTAGCAGCCTACGAGCAGTACTTC

j_call: TRBJ1-1
v_call: TRBV9
d_call: NA
clone_size: few
cdr3_aa: CASSPSDRNTEAFF
cdr3_nt: TGTGCCAGCAGCCCATCGGACAGAAACACTGAAGCTTTCTTT

j_call: TRBJ2-7
v_call: TRBV5-1
d_call: NA
clone_size: many
cdr3_aa: CASSGPNEQYF
cdr3_nt: TGCGCCAGCAGCGGCCCCAACGAGCAGTACTTC

j_call: TRBJ2-4
v_call: TRBV7-9
d_call: NA
clone_size: few
cdr3_aa: CASSSSQGIQYF
cdr3_nt: TGTGCCAGCAGCTCCAGCCAGGGCATTCAGTACTTC

j_call: TRBJ2-2
v_call: TRBV20-1
d_call: NA
clone_size: few
cdr3_aa: CSARETVTNTGELFF
cdr3_nt: TGCAGTGCTAGAGAGACAGTGACGAACACCGGGGAGCTGTTTTTT

j_call: TRBJ2-7
v_call: TRBV27
d_call: TRBD1
clone_size: NA
cdr3_aa: CASSSGTGSSYEQYF
cdr3_nt: TGTGCCAGCAGTTCGGGGACAGGGAGCTCCTACGAGCAGTACTTC

j_call: TRBJ2-3
v_call: TRBV29-1
d_call: NA
clone_size: few
cdr3_aa: CSVQLDTQYF
cdr3_nt: TGCAGCGTGCAGCTGGATACGCAGTATTTT

j_call: TRBJ2-3
v_call: TRBV19
d_call: TRBD2
clone_size: many
cdr3_aa: CASSQLAGGSDTQYF
cdr3_nt: TGTGCCAGTAGTCAGCTAGCGGGAGGATCAGATACGCAGTATTTT

j_call: TRBJ2-5
v_call: TRBV29-1
d_call: NA
clone_size: many
cdr3_aa: CSVDGSRGIKTQYF
cdr3_nt: TGCAGCGTTGATGGTTCCAGGGGAATAAAGACCCAGTACTTC

j_call: TRBJ2-7
v_call: TRBV25-1
d_call: NA
clone_size: NA
cdr3_aa: CASSDPTPGVYEQYF
cdr3_nt: TGTGCCAGCAGTGATCCCACTCCGGGAGTCTACGAGCAGTACTTC

j_call: TRBJ2-1
v_call: TRBV19
d_call: NA
clone_size: NA
cdr3_aa: CASSISPTEYNEQFF
cdr3_nt: TGTGCCAGTAGTATTTCCCCGACAGAATACAATGAGCAGTTCTTC

j_call: TRBJ2-1
v_call: TRBV30
d_call: NA
clone_size: NA
cdr3_aa: CAWSLGHNEQFF
cdr3_nt: TGTGCCTGGAGTTTGGGCCACAATGAGCAGTTCTTC

j_call: TRBJ2-7
v_call: TRBV20-1
d_call: NA
clone_size: few
cdr3_aa: CSAGSLYEQYF
cdr3_nt: TGCAGTGCGGGGTCCCTCTACGAGCAGTACTTC

j_call: TRBJ2-3
v_call: TRBV28
d_call: NA
clone_size: few
cdr3_aa: CASSFIPSRDQDTQYF
cdr3_nt: TGTGCCAGCAGTTTTATTCCTTCGCGGGATCAAGATACGCAGTATTTT

j_call: TRBJ2-5
v_call: TRBV20-1
d_call: NA
clone_size: NA
cdr3_aa: CSAKGVYQETQYF
cdr3_nt: TGCAGTGCAAAGGGGGTATACCAAGAGACCCAGTACTTC

j_call: TRBJ2-7
v_call: TRBV19
d_call: NA
clone_size: NA
cdr3_aa: CASRDPGSSEQYF
cdr3_nt: TGTGCCAGCCGGGACCCAGGATCGAGCGAGCAGTACTTC

j_call: TRBJ1-2
v_call: TRBV12-3/TRBV12-4
d_call: NA
clone_size: few
cdr3_aa: CASSAVGAPYDGYTF
cdr3_nt: TGTGCCAGCAGTGCCGTCGGTGCCCCTTATGATGGCTACACCTTC

j_call: TRBJ1-4
v_call: TRBV2
d_call: NA
clone_size: few
cdr3_aa: CASRSPNEKLFF
cdr3_nt: TGTGCCAGCAGGTCCCCCAATGAAAAACTGTTTTTT

j_call: TRBJ1-2
v_call: TRBV7-9
d_call: NA
clone_size: NA
cdr3_aa: CASSLAQTVRYTF
cdr3_nt: TGTGCCAGCAGCTTAGCGCAGACAGTTCGCTACACCTTC

j_call: TRBJ2-7
v_call: TRBV5-1
d_call: TRBD2
clone_size: NA
cdr3_aa: CASSLTSGSYERYF
cdr3_nt: TGCGCCAGCAGCTTGACTAGCGGGTCCTACGAGCGGTACTTC